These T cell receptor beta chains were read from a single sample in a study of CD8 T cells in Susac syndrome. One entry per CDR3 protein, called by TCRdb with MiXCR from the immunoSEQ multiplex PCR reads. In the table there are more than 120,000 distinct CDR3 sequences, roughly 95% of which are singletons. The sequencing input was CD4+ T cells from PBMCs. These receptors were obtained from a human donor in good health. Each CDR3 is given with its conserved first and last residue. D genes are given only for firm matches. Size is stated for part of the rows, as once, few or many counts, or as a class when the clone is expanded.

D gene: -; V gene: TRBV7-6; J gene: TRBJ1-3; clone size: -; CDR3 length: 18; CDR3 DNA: TGTGCCAGCAGCCCAAAGGTCGGGGGGCAACTCTCTGGAAACACCATATATTTT; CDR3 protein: CASSPKVGGQLSGNTIYF
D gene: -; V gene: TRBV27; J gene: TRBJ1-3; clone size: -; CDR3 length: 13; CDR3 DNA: TGTGCCAGCGGGAGAACTCTCGAAAACACCATATATTTT; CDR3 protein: CASGRTLENTIYF
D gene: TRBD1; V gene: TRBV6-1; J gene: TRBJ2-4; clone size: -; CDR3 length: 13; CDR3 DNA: TGTGCCAGCAGCCCGACAGGGGGGAACATTCAGTACTTC; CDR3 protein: CASSPTGGNIQYF
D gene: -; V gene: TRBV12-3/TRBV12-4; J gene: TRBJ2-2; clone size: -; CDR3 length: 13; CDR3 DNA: TGTGCCAGCAGTTTACAGCTCACCGGGGAGCTGTTTTTT; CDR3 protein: CASSLQLTGELFF
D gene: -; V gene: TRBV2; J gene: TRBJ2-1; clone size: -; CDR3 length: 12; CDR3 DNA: TGTGCCAGCAGTCCGTTTGACAATGAGCAGTTCTTC; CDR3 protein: CASSPFDNEQFF
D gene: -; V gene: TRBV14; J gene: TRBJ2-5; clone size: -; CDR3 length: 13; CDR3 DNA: TGTGCCAGCAGCCAAGACAGATTCCAGGCCCAGTACTTC; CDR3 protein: CASSQDRFQAQYF
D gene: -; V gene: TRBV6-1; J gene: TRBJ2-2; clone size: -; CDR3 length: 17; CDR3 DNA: TGTGCCAGCAGTGGCGACTCTCCGGGACCCACCACCGGGGAGCTGTTTTTT; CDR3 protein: CASSGDSPGPTTGELFF
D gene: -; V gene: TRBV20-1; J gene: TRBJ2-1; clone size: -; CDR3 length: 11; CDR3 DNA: TGCAGTGCTAGCGCTAGTAATGAGCAGTTCTTC; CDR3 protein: CSASASNEQFF
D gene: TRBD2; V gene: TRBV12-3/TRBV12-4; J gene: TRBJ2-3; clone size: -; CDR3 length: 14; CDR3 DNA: TGTGCCAGCACCCTAGCGGGAACGGAAGATACGCAGTATTTT; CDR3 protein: CASTLAGTEDTQYF
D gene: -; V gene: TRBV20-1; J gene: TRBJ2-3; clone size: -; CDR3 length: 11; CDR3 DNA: TGCAGTGCTAGAGTCAGCGATACGCAGTATTTT; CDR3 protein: CSARVSDTQYF
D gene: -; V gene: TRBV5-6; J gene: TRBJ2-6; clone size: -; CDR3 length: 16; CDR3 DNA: TGTGCCAGCAGCCTCGAGGAGGGCTCTGGGGCCAACGTCCTGACTTTC; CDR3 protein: CASSLEEGSGANVLTF
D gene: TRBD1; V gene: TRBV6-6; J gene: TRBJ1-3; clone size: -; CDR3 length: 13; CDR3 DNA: TGTGCCAGCGTAACAGGGGGGGGAAACACCATATATTTT; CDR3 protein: CASVTGGGNTIYF
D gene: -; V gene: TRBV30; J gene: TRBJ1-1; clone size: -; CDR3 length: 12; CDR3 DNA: TGTGCCTGGAGTGTCATGTCAGCTGAAGCTTTCTTT; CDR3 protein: CAWSVMSAEAFF
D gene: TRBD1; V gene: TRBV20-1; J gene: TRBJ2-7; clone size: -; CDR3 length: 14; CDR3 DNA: TGCAGTGCTTACGGCGCAAACCAGGGGGCAAGGCAGTACTTC; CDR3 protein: CSAYGANQGARQYF
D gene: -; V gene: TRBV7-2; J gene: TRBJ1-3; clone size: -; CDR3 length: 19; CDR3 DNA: TGTGCCAGCAGCTTAGGGGCATCCCGGAAGGGTCGCTCTGGAAACACCATATATTTT; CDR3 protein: CASSLGASRKGRSGNTIYF
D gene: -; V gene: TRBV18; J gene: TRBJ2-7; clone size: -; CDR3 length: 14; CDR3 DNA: TGTGCCAGCTCACCACAGGGGAGGTCCTACGAGCAGTACTTC; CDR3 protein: CASSPQGRSYEQYF
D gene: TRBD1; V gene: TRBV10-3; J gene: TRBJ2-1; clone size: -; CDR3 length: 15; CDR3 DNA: TGTGCCATCAGTGAGTTCAGGGGGCGTTCTAATGAGCAGTTCTTC; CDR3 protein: CAISEFRGRSNEQFF
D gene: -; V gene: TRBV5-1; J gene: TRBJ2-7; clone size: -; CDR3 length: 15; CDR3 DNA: TGCGCCAGCAGCTCCCTGGCCGCAGCTGACTACGAGCAGTACTTC; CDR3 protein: CASSSLAAADYEQYF
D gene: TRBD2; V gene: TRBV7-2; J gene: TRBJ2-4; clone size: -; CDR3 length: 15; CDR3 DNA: TGTGCCAGCAGTCCGGGACTAGCGGGAGTGGTCATTCAGTACTTC; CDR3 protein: CASSPGLAGVVIQYF
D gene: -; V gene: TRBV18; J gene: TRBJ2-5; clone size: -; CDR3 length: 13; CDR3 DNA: TGTGCCAGCTCACCAATGAGGGATGAGACCCAGTACTTC; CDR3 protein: CASSPMRDETQYF
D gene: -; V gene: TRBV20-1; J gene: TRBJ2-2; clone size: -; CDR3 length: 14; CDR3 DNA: TGCAGTGCTAGATGGCAGGGGGGGAGCGGGGAGCTGTTTTTT; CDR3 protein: CSARWQGGSGELFF
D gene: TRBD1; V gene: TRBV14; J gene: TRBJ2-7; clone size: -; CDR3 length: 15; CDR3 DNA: TGTGCCAGCAGCCAAGGACGGGACAGGGGCGCCGAGCAGTACTTC; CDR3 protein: CASSQGRDRGAEQYF
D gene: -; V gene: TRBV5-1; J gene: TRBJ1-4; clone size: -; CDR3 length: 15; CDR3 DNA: TGCGCCAGCAGCCGAGACTCGGCAACTAATGAAAAACTGTTTTTT; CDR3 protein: CASSRDSATNEKLFF
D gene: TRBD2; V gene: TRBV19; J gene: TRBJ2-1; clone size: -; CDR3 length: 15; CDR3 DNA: TGTGCCAGCCAGACTAGCGGGAGGTCCTACAATGAGCAGTTCTTC; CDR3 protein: CASQTSGRSYNEQFF
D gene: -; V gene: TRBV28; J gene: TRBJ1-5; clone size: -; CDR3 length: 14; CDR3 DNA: TGTGCCAGCAGTAGCGGTTCTAGCAATCAGCCCCAGCATTTT; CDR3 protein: CASSSGSSNQPQHF
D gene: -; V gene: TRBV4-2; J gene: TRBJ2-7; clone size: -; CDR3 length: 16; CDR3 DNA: TGTGCCAGCAGCCAAGACCCTGGGACTGGCTCCTACGAGCAGTACTTC; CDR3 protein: CASSQDPGTGSYEQYF
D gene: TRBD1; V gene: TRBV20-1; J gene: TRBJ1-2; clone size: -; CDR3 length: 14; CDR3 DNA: TGCAGTGCTAGAGACGTCAGGGGGCGCTGGGGCTACACCTTC; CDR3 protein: CSARDVRGRWGYTF
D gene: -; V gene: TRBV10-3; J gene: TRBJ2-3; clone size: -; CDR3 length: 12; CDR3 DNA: TGTGCCATCAGTGACAGTACAGATACGCAGTATTTT; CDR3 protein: CAISDSTDTQYF
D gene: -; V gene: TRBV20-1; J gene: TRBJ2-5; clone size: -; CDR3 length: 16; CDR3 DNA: TGCAGTGCTAGCGGGTTGAGGGTGGCGGGGAAAGAGACCCAGTACTTC; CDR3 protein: CSASGLRVAGKETQYF
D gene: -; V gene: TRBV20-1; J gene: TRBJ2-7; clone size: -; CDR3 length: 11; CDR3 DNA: TGCAGTGCTACTTCAGGGTACGAGCAGTACTTC; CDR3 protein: CSATSGYEQYF
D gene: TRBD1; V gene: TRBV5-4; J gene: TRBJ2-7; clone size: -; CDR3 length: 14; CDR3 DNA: TGTGCCAGCAGGGCCCCGGGACAGGTCTCCGAGCAGTACTTC; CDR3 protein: CASRAPGQVSEQYF
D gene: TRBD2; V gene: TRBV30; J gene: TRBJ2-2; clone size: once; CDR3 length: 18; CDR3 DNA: TGTGCCTGGAAGAAGCGTGAACTAGCGGGGAAGAACACCGGGGAGCTGTTTTTT; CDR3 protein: CAWKKRELAGKNTGELFF